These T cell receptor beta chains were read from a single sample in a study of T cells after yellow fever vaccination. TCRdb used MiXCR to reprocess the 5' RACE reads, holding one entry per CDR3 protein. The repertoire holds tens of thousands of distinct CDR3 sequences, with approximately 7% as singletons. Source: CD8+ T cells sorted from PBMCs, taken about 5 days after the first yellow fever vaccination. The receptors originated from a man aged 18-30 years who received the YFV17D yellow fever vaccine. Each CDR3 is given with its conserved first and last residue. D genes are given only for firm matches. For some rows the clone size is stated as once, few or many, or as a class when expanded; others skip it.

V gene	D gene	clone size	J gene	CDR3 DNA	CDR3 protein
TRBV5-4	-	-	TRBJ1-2	TGTGCCAGCAGCTCGCTGGGGGAGAGGGAGAATGGCTACACCTTC	CASSSLGERENGYTF
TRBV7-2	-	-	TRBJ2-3	TGTGCCAGCAGTAGAGGGGGTCTCGACCCCCGCACAGATACGCAGTATTTT	CASSRGGLDPRTDTQYF
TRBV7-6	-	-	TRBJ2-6	TGTGCCAGCAGCCCGGGACGGTCCTCTGGGGCCAACGTCCTGACTTTC	CASSPGRSSGANVLTF
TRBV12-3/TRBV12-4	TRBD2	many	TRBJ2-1	TGTGCCAGCAGTTCCGGGGGGGCTTACAATGAGCAGTTCTTC	CASSSGGAYNEQFF
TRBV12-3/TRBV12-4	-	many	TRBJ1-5	TGTGCCAGCAGTTTGGTGGGGGTTGGTAGCAATCAGCCCCAGCATTTT	CASSLVGVGSNQPQHF
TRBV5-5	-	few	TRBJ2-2	TGTGCCAGCAGCTTAAGGTGGACAGACGCGAACACCGGGGAGCTGTTTTTT	CASSLRWTDANTGELFF
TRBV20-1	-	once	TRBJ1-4	TGCAGTGCTAGAGATCCGGGGGCCACTAATGAAAAACTGTTTTTT	CSARDPGATNEKLFF
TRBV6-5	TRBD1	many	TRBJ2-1	TGTGCCAGCAGGGGACAGGGCGGCCGCAATGAGCAGTTCTTC	CASRGQGGRNEQFF
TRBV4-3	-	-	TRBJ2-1	TGCGCCAGCAGCCAAGATTCCAGCGGAGGTTACAATGAGCAGTTCTTC	CASSQDSSGGYNEQFF
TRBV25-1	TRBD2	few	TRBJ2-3	TGTGCCAGCAGTGAGGCCCTTTCAGGGAGGGCGCAGTATTTT	CASSEALSGRAQYF
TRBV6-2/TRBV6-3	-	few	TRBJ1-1	TGTGCCAGCAGTTTCCCAACCATTCGGGGGATGAACACTGAAGCTTTCTTT	CASSFPTIRGMNTEAFF
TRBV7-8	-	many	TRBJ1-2	TGTGCCAGCAGCCCAACAGGGATAAGTGGTCTAGGGGATGGCTACACCTTC	CASSPTGISGLGDGYTF
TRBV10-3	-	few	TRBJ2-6	TGTGCCATCAGTGAGTCGGAGGTATCTGGGGCCAACGTCCTGACTTTC	CAISESEVSGANVLTF
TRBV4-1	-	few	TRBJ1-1	TGCGCCAGCAGCCAAGAAGGGTACACTGAAGCTTTCTTT	CASSQEGYTEAFF
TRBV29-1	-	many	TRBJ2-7	TGCAGCGCCAGGACGAGCTCCTACGAGCAGTACTTC	CSARTSSYEQYF
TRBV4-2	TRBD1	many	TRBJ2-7	TGTGCCAGCAGCCAAGAGGAGGGACAGGGGGACTACGAGCAGTACTTC	CASSQEEGQGDYEQYF
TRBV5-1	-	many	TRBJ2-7	TGCGCCAGCAGAAGGGACGGGTCCTACGAGCAGTACTTC	CASRRDGSYEQYF
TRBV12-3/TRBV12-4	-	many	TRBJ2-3	TGTGCCAGCAGTTTCTCCGGGACAACGCAGTATTTT	CASSFSGTTQYF
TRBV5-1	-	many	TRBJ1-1	TGCGCCAGCAGCTTTTATTGGGACGGCCGTCGGAACACTGAAGCTTTCTTT	CASSFYWDGRRNTEAFF
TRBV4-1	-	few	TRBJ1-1	TGCGCCAGCAGCCAAGCCAGATGGGGGACTGAAGCTTTCTTT	CASSQARWGTEAFF
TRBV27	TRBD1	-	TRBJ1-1	TGTGCCAGCAGTTCCGGGACAGGAGTGGGTGGCACTGAAGCTTTCTTT	CASSSGTGVGGTEAFF
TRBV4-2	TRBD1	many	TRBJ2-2	TGTGCCAGCAGCCAGGGGACAGGGGTCACCGGGGAGCTGTTTTTT	CASSQGTGVTGELFF
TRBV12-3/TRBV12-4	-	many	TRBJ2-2	TGTGCCAGCAGTTTTGGAGCAGGGGAGCTGTTTTTT	CASSFGAGELFF
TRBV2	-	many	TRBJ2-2	TGTGCCAGCAGTGGCCTCACCGGGGAGCTGTTTTTT	CASSGLTGELFF
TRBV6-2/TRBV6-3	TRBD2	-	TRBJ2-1	TGTGCCAGCAGTTACTGGATGAAAGCGGGAGGAGGCGATGAGCAGTTCTTC	CASSYWMKAGGGDEQFF
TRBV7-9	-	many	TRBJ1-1	TGTGCCAGTATGAGAGGCACTGAAGCTTTCTTT	CASMRGTEAFF
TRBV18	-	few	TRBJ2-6	TGTGCCAGCTCACCAAGGACCTCCGCATATTTTACTGGGGCCAACGTCCTGACTTTC	CASSPRTSAYFTGANVLTF
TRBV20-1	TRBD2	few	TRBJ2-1	TGCAGTGCTAGAGTTGCGAGCGGGAAAGGGGATGAGCAGTTCTTC	CSARVASGKGDEQFF
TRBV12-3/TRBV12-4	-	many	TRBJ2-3	TGTGCCAGCAGCCCAGAACAGGAAGCCGCGCAGTATTTT	CASSPEQEAAQYF
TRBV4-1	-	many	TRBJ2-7	TGCGCCAGCAGCCAACGGGGGCCCCTAGGCTCCTACGAGCAGTACTTC	CASSQRGPLGSYEQYF
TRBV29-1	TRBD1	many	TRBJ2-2	TGCAGCGTCGCCGGGACAGGACACACCGGGGAGCTGTTTTTT	CSVAGTGHTGELFF
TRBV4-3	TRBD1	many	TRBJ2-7	TGCGCCAGCAGCCAAGTCGCCGGGACAGGGGGTGGGTACGAGCAGTACTTC	CASSQVAGTGGGYEQYF
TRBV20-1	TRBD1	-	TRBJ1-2	TGCAGTGCTATCGATCATATCCAGGGGGCGAACTATGGCTACACCTTC	CSAIDHIQGANYGYTF
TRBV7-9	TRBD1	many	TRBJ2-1	TGTGCCAGCAGCCCCGGGACAGGGAACAATGAGCAGTTCTTC	CASSPGTGNNEQFF
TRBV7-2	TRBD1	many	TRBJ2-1	TGTGCCAGCAGCCCACGAAACCGGGACAGGGGGCTCTATGAGCAGTTCTTC	CASSPRNRDRGLYEQFF
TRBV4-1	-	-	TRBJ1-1	TGCGCCAGCAGCCAACCAGGCGTTAACACTGAAGCTTTCTTT	CASSQPGVNTEAFF
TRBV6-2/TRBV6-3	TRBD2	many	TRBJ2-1	TGTGCCAGCACTCAGCGCATACTAGCGGGGTCCTACAATGAGCAGTTCTTC	CASTQRILAGSYNEQFF
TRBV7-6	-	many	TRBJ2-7	TGTGCCAGCAGCCCCCGAAAAACGGGTTCCTACGAGCAGTACTTC	CASSPRKTGSYEQYF
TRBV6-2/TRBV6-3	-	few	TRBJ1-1	TGTGCCAGCAGTGCCCGGGTGGGAGGGACGGACACTGAAGCTTTCTTT	CASSARVGGTDTEAFF
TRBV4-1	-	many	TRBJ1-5	TGCGCCAGCAGCCAGACGGATTATAGCAATCAGCCCCAGCATTTT	CASSQTDYSNQPQHF
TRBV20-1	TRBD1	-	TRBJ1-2	TGCAGTGCTCTGGACAGGGGTAGCTACACCTTC	CSALDRGSYTF
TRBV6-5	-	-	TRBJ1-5	TGTGCCAGCGGCGAGGGTGCAGGGCAGCCCCAGCATTTT	CASGEGAGQPQHF
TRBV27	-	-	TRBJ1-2	TGTGCCAGCAGTTTACCCTCGAAAGAGGATGGCTACACCTTC	CASSLPSKEDGYTF
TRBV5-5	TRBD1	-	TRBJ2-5	TGTGCCAGCAGCTGGACAGGCCGATTTCAAGAGACCCAGTACTTC	CASSWTGRFQETQYF